This is a list of T cell receptor beta chains from one sample in a study of T cell responses to AZD1222 COVID-19 vaccine. The table came from immunoSEQ multiplex PCR; TCRdb's copy has only in-frame clones and leaves some out. The table records about 120,000 clones, approximately 91% of them present only once. The specimen was peripheral blood, collected 28 days after the second AZD1222 dose. The source of these receptors is an adult who received the AZD1222 COVID-19 vaccine. CDR3s include the opening cysteine and the closing phenylalanine or tryptophan. D genes are given only for firm matches. Not every row has a clone size; where given, it reads once, few, many or a size class.

j_call: TRBJ1-6; d_call: TRBD1; v_call: TRBV18; clone_size: NA; cdr3_aa: CASSPSTGGSPLHF; cdr3_nt: TGTGCCAGCTCACCGTCGACAGGGGGTTCACCCCTCCACTTT
j_call: TRBJ1-2; d_call: NA; v_call: TRBV7-9; clone_size: NA; cdr3_aa: CASSLSGAYGYTF; cdr3_nt: TGTGCCAGCAGCCTTTCAGGGGCTTATGGCTACACCTTC
j_call: TRBJ2-2; d_call: NA; v_call: TRBV9; clone_size: NA; cdr3_aa: CASSVVSTGELFF; cdr3_nt: TGTGCCAGCAGCGTAGTATCCACCGGGGAGCTGTTTTTT
j_call: TRBJ2-7; d_call: NA; v_call: TRBV5-1; clone_size: NA; cdr3_aa: CASSFGTSADYEQYF; cdr3_nt: TGCGCCAGCAGCTTCGGGACATCCGCCGACTACGAGCAGTACTTC
j_call: TRBJ2-7; d_call: NA; v_call: TRBV27; clone_size: NA; cdr3_aa: CASSFGSRTLEYF; cdr3_nt: TGTGCCAGCAGTTTTGGGTCGAGGACATTAGAGTACTTC
j_call: TRBJ1-2; d_call: TRBD1; v_call: TRBV29-1; clone_size: NA; cdr3_aa: CSARDRGRVFAGYTF; cdr3_nt: TGCAGCGCCCGGGACAGGGGGCGAGTTTTTGCAGGCTACACCTTC
j_call: TRBJ2-1; d_call: TRBD2; v_call: TRBV24-1; clone_size: NA; cdr3_aa: CATSDPTSGTLHEQFF; cdr3_nt: TGTGCCACCAGTGACCCCACTAGCGGGACCCTTCATGAGCAGTTCTTC
j_call: TRBJ2-1; d_call: TRBD1; v_call: TRBV5-1; clone_size: NA; cdr3_aa: CASSLEGAAGEQFF; cdr3_nt: TGCGCCAGCAGCTTGGAGGGGGCGGCTGGTGAGCAGTTCTTC
j_call: TRBJ2-5; d_call: NA; v_call: TRBV27; clone_size: NA; cdr3_aa: CASSPDFPDRTQYF; cdr3_nt: TGTGCCAGCAGTCCCGACTTCCCTGATAGGACCCAGTACTTC
j_call: TRBJ2-1; d_call: NA; v_call: TRBV5-1; clone_size: NA; cdr3_aa: CASSLGAYNEQFF; cdr3_nt: TGCGCCAGCAGCTTGGGGGCCTACAATGAGCAGTTCTTC
j_call: TRBJ2-7; d_call: TRBD2; v_call: TRBV4-1; clone_size: NA; cdr3_aa: CASSPIPGGSYEQYF; cdr3_nt: TGCGCCAGCAGCCCCATCCCGGGCGGGAGCTACGAGCAGTACTTC
j_call: TRBJ1-2; d_call: NA; v_call: TRBV28; clone_size: NA; cdr3_aa: CASSSPPSSGYTF; cdr3_nt: TGTGCCAGCAGTTCACCCCCGAGTAGTGGCTACACCTTC
j_call: TRBJ1-6; d_call: NA; v_call: TRBV6-5; clone_size: NA; cdr3_aa: CASSLVPSSYNSPLHF; cdr3_nt: TGTGCCAGCAGTTTGGTACCGAGCTCCTATAATTCACCCCTCCACTTT
j_call: TRBJ1-1; d_call: NA; v_call: TRBV5-1; clone_size: NA; cdr3_aa: CASSRLVGASTEAFF; cdr3_nt: TGCGCCAGCAGCCGACTAGTGGGGGCGAGCACTGAAGCTTTCTTT
j_call: TRBJ2-5; d_call: NA; v_call: TRBV6-5; clone_size: NA; cdr3_aa: CASSPTPSKETQYF; cdr3_nt: TGTGCCAGCAGCCCAACCCCCTCGAAAGAGACCCAGTACTTC
j_call: TRBJ1-5; d_call: NA; v_call: TRBV30; clone_size: NA; cdr3_aa: CACSQSVGNQPQHF; cdr3_nt: TGTGCCTGTTCCCAGAGCGTTGGCAATCAGCCCCAGCATTTT
j_call: TRBJ1-1; d_call: NA; v_call: TRBV5-1; clone_size: NA; cdr3_aa: CASGRDKVNTEAFF; cdr3_nt: TGCGCCAGCGGCAGGGATAAGGTGAACACTGAAGCTTTCTTT
j_call: TRBJ2-7; d_call: NA; v_call: TRBV2; clone_size: NA; cdr3_aa: CASSEFPNYEQYF; cdr3_nt: TGTGCCAGCAGTGAATTCCCCAACTACGAGCAGTACTTC
j_call: TRBJ1-4; d_call: NA; v_call: TRBV7-8; clone_size: few; cdr3_aa: CASSFGSSFEKLFF; cdr3_nt: TGTGCCAGCAGCTTCGGGTCTTCTTTTGAAAAACTGTTTTTT
j_call: TRBJ1-4; d_call: NA; v_call: TRBV18; clone_size: once; cdr3_aa: CASSPTATREKLFF; cdr3_nt: TGTGCCAGCTCACCGACAGCGACGCGTGAAAAACTGTTTTTT
j_call: TRBJ1-1; d_call: NA; v_call: TRBV4-1; clone_size: few; cdr3_aa: CASSQTDRRAEAFF; cdr3_nt: TGCGCCAGCAGCCAAACAGACAGAAGGGCTGAAGCTTTCTTT
j_call: TRBJ1-2; d_call: TRBD1; v_call: TRBV27; clone_size: NA; cdr3_aa: CAARTGDGYTF; cdr3_nt: TGTGCGGCCAGGACAGGGGATGGCTACACCTTC
j_call: TRBJ2-2; d_call: NA; v_call: TRBV28; clone_size: NA; cdr3_aa: CASSLTDSELFF; cdr3_nt: TGTGCCAGCAGTCTGACTGACAGCGAGCTGTTTTTT
j_call: TRBJ1-5; d_call: NA; v_call: TRBV11-2; clone_size: NA; cdr3_aa: CASSLDRGQPQHF; cdr3_nt: TGTGCCAGCAGCTTAGATAGGGGTCAGCCCCAGCATTTT
j_call: TRBJ1-5; d_call: TRBD1; v_call: TRBV6-5; clone_size: NA; cdr3_aa: CASSGDRGFQPQHF; cdr3_nt: TGTGCCAGCTCAGGGGACAGGGGGTTCCAGCCCCAGCATTTT
j_call: TRBJ1-2; d_call: NA; v_call: TRBV10-2; clone_size: NA; cdr3_aa: CASSLDRNLYGYTF; cdr3_nt: TGCGCCAGCAGTCTTGACAGAAATCTCTATGGCTACACCTTC
j_call: TRBJ2-2; d_call: NA; v_call: TRBV6-1; clone_size: NA; cdr3_aa: CASSEFGTGELFF; cdr3_nt: TGTGCCAGCAGTGAATTCGGAACCGGGGAGCTGTTTTTT
j_call: TRBJ2-5; d_call: NA; v_call: TRBV7-2; clone_size: NA; cdr3_aa: CASSSPGTQETQYF; cdr3_nt: TGTGCCAGCAGCTCCCCCGGGACTCAAGAGACCCAGTACTTC
j_call: TRBJ2-5; d_call: NA; v_call: TRBV5-6; clone_size: NA; cdr3_aa: CASLGLNWGETQYF; cdr3_nt: TGTGCCAGCCTAGGCCTTAACTGGGGAGAGACCCAGTACTTC
j_call: TRBJ2-5; d_call: TRBD1; v_call: TRBV19; clone_size: once; cdr3_aa: CASSRQGFEETQYF; cdr3_nt: TGTGCCAGTAGTAGACAGGGGTTCGAAGAGACCCAGTACTTC
j_call: TRBJ1-2; d_call: TRBD1; v_call: TRBV28; clone_size: NA; cdr3_aa: CASSRTGGYYGYTF; cdr3_nt: TGTGCCAGCAGCAGGACAGGGGGGTACTATGGCTACACCTTC
j_call: TRBJ1-2; d_call: NA; v_call: TRBV24-1; clone_size: NA; cdr3_aa: CATSDFPRDYGYTF; cdr3_nt: TGTGCCACCAGTGATTTCCCCAGGGACTATGGCTACACCTTC
j_call: TRBJ2-1; d_call: TRBD1; v_call: TRBV5-1; clone_size: NA; cdr3_aa: CASSPGPRTGGLNEQFF; cdr3_nt: TGCGCCAGCAGCCCCGGGCCCAGGACAGGGGGCCTTAATGAGCAGTTCTTC
j_call: TRBJ2-5; d_call: TRBD1; v_call: TRBV28; clone_size: NA; cdr3_aa: CASRPRQGSQETQYF; cdr3_nt: TGTGCCAGCAGACCAAGACAGGGTAGCCAAGAGACCCAGTACTTC
j_call: TRBJ2-7; d_call: NA; v_call: TRBV14; clone_size: NA; cdr3_aa: CASSQGSSTYEQYF; cdr3_nt: TGTGCCAGCAGCCAAGGCAGTAGTACCTACGAGCAGTACTTC
j_call: TRBJ2-1; d_call: NA; v_call: TRBV5-6; clone_size: NA; cdr3_aa: CASSLGGRTYNEQFF; cdr3_nt: TGTGCCAGCAGCCTCGGGGGGCGGACCTACAATGAGCAGTTCTTC
j_call: TRBJ1-1; d_call: TRBD1; v_call: TRBV16; clone_size: NA; cdr3_aa: CASSQKGQEGTEAFF; cdr3_nt: TGTGCCAGCAGCCAAAAGGGACAGGAGGGGACTGAAGCTTTCTTT
j_call: TRBJ2-7; d_call: TRBD1; v_call: TRBV2; clone_size: NA; cdr3_aa: CASRARDRGYEQYF; cdr3_nt: TGTGCCAGCAGGGCCCGGGACAGGGGATACGAGCAGTACTTC
j_call: TRBJ2-2; d_call: TRBD2; v_call: TRBV7-3; clone_size: NA; cdr3_aa: CASSFTGGLNTGELFF; cdr3_nt: TGTGCCAGCAGCTTCACGGGAGGACTGAACACCGGGGAGCTGTTTTTT
j_call: TRBJ1-2; d_call: TRBD1; v_call: TRBV6-6; clone_size: NA; cdr3_aa: CASSRSPGQGSGSNYGYTF; cdr3_nt: TGTGCCAGCAGTCGATCTCCGGGACAGGGATCCGGGTCTAACTATGGCTACACCTTC
j_call: TRBJ1-2; d_call: NA; v_call: TRBV5-1; clone_size: NA; cdr3_aa: CASSPSEGMGGYTF; cdr3_nt: TGCGCCAGCAGTCCCTCGGAGGGGATGGGTGGCTACACCTTC
j_call: TRBJ1-2; d_call: NA; v_call: TRBV18; clone_size: NA; cdr3_aa: CASPKSGTLSNYGYTF; cdr3_nt: TGTGCCAGCCCCAAGTCAGGGACCCTATCTAACTATGGCTACACCTTC
j_call: TRBJ2-7; d_call: TRBD2; v_call: TRBV7-2; clone_size: NA; cdr3_aa: CASSLLGLAGGYEQYF; cdr3_nt: TGTGCCAGCAGCTTACTGGGACTAGCGGGAGGTTACGAGCAGTACTTC
j_call: TRBJ2-1; d_call: TRBD1; v_call: TRBV28; clone_size: NA; cdr3_aa: CASSSRDRGLNEQFF; cdr3_nt: TGTGCCAGCAGTTCCCGGGACAGGGGGCTCAATGAGCAGTTCTTC
j_call: TRBJ1-2; d_call: NA; v_call: TRBV19; clone_size: NA; cdr3_aa: CASKPGRANYGYTF; cdr3_nt: TGTGCCAGTAAGCCCGGCCGAGCTAACTATGGCTACACCTTC
j_call: TRBJ1-1; d_call: TRBD1; v_call: TRBV5-3; clone_size: few; cdr3_aa: CARSSDRGLNTEAFF; cdr3_nt: TGTGCCAGAAGTTCGGACAGGGGGCTGAACACTGAAGCTTTCTTT
j_call: TRBJ2-3; d_call: TRBD2; v_call: TRBV7-9; clone_size: few; cdr3_aa: CASSLPSNGGSTDTQYF; cdr3_nt: TGTGCCAGCAGCTTACCCTCTAACGGGGGGAGCACAGATACGCAGTATTTT
j_call: TRBJ1-6; d_call: TRBD1; v_call: TRBV5-8; clone_size: NA; cdr3_aa: CASSLRQGNSPLHF; cdr3_nt: TGTGCCAGCAGCTTGAGACAGGGGAATTCACCCCTCCACTTT
j_call: TRBJ1-1; d_call: TRBD1; v_call: TRBV6-1; clone_size: NA; cdr3_aa: CASSGQGRTEAFF; cdr3_nt: TGTGCCAGCAGTGGACAGGGGAGGACTGAAGCTTTCTTT
j_call: TRBJ2-1; d_call: TRBD2; v_call: TRBV5-5; clone_size: NA; cdr3_aa: CASSFALAAYNEQFF; cdr3_nt: TGTGCCAGCAGCTTCGCTCTAGCGGCGTACAATGAGCAGTTCTTC
j_call: TRBJ1-1; d_call: NA; v_call: TRBV5-1; clone_size: NA; cdr3_aa: CASSLVEMNTEAFF; cdr3_nt: TGCGCCAGCAGCTTGGTAGAAATGAACACTGAAGCTTTCTTT
j_call: TRBJ2-1; d_call: NA; v_call: TRBV21-1; clone_size: NA; cdr3_aa: CASSKDHSPYYNEQFF; cdr3_nt: TGTGCCAGCAGCAAAGATCACAGCCCCTACTACAATGAGCAGTTCTTC
j_call: TRBJ1-4; d_call: NA; v_call: TRBV5-4; clone_size: NA; cdr3_aa: CASSERRATNEKLFF; cdr3_nt: TGTGCCAGCAGCGAACGACGGGCAACTAATGAAAAACTGTTTTTT
j_call: TRBJ2-5; d_call: TRBD1; v_call: TRBV12-3/TRBV12-4; clone_size: NA; cdr3_aa: CASSWGQKETQYF; cdr3_nt: TGTGCCAGCAGTTGGGGACAGAAAGAGACCCAGTACTTC